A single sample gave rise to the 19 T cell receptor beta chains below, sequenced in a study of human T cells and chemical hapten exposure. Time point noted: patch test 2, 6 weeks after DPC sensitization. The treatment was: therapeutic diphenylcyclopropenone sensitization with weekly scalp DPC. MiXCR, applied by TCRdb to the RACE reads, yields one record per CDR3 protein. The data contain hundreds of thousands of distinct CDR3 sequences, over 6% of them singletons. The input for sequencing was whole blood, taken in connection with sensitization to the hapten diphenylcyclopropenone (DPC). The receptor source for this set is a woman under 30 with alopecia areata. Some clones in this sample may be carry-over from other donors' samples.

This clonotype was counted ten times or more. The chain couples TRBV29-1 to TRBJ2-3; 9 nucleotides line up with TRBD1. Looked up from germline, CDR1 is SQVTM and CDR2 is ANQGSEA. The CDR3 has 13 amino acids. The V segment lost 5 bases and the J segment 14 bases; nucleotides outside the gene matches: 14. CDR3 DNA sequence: TGCAGCGTTTCCCAACGCTTACAGGGGGCAGGGTATTTT. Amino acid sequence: CSVSQRLQGAGYF.

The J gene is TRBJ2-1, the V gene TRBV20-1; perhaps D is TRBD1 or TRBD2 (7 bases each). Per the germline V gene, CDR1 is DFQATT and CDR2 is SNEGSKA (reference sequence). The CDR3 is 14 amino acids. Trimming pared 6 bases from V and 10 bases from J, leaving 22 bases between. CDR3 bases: TGCAGTGCCGCCGCGTGGGACCAGGGGGGGGAGCAGTTCTTC. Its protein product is CSAAAWDQGGEQFF.

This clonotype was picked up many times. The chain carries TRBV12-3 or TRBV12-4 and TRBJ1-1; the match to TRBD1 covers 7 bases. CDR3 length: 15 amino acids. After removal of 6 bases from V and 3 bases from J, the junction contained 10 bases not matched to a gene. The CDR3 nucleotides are TGTGCCAGCAGACTGAGGGGGCGATTGGACACTGAAGCTTTCTTT. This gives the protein CASRLRGRLDTEAFF.

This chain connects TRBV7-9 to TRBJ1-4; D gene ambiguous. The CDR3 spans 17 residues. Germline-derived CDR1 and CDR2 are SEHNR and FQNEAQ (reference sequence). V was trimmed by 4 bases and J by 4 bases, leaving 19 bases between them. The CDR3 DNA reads TGTGCCAGCAGCTCAGTGGTGGACCGAACATTTAATGAAAAACTGTTTTTT. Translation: CASSSVVDRTFNEKLFF. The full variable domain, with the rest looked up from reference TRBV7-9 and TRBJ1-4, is DTGVSQNPRHKITKRGQNVTFRCDPISEHNRLYWYRQTLGQGPEFLTYFQNEAQLEKSRLLSDRFSAERPKGSFSTLEIQRTEQGDSAMYLCASSSVVDRTFNEKLFFGSGTQLSVL.

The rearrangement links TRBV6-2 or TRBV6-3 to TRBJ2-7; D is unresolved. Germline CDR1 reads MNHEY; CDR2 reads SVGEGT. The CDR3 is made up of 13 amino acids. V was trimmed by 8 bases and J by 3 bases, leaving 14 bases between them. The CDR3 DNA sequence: TGTGCCAGCGGCGAAAAAAGGGACTACGAGCAGTACTTC. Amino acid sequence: CASGEKRDYEQYF.

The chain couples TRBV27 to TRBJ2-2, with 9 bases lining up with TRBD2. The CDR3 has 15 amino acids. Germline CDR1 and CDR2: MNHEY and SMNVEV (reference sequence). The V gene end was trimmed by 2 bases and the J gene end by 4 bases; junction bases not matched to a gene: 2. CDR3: CASSLAGGPTGELFF. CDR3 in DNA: TGTGCCAGCAGTTTAGCGGGGGGGCCCACCGGGGAGCTGTTTTTT.

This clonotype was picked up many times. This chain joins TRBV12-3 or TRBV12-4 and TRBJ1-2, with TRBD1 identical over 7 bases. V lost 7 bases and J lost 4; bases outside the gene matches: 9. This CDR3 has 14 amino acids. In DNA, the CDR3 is TGTGCCAGCACCCCGAGGGGGCGCGGCTATGGCTACACCTTC. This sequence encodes CASTPRGRGYGYTF.

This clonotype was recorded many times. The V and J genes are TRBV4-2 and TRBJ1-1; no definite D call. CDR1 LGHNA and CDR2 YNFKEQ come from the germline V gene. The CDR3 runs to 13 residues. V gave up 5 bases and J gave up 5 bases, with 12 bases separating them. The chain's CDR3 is CASSFRGETEAFF. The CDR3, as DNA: TGTGCCAGCAGCTTCCGCGGGGAAACTGAAGCTTTCTTT.

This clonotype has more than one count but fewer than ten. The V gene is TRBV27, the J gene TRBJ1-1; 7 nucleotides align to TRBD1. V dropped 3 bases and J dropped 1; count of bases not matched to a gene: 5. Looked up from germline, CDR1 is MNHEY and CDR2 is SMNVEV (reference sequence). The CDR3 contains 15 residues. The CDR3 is CASSFRQGSNTEAFF. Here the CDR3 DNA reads TGTGCCAGCAGTTTCAGACAGGGATCGAACACTGAAGCTTTCTTT.

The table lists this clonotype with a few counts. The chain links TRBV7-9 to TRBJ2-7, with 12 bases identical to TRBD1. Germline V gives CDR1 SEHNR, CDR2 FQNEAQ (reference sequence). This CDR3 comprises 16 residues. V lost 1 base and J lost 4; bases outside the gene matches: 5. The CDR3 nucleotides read TGTGCCAGCAGCTTAGGGGGACAGGGGGCAAAATACGAGCAGTACTTC. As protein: CASSLGGQGAKYEQYF.

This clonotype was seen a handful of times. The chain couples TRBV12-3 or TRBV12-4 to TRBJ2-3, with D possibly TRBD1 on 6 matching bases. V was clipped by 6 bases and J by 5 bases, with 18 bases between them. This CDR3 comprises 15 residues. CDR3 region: CASSRTAGAGDTQYF. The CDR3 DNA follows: TGTGCCAGCAGCCGGACAGCCGGGGCGGGAGATACGCAGTATTTT.

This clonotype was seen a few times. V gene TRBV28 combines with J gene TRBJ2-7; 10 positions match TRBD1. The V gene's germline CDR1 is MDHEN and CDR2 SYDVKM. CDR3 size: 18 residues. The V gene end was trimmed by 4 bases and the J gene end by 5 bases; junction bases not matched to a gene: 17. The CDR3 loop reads CASSSGQGSRVGGNEQYF. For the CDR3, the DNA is TGTGCCAGCAGTTCGGGACAGGGGTCGAGAGTTGGCGGCAACGAGCAGTACTTC. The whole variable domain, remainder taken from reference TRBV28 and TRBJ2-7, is DVKVTQSSRYLVKRTGEKVFLECVQDMDHENMFWYRQDPGLGLRLIYFSYDVKMKEKGDIPEGYSVSREKKERFSLILESASTNQTSMYLCASSSGQGSRVGGNEQYFGPGTRLTVT.

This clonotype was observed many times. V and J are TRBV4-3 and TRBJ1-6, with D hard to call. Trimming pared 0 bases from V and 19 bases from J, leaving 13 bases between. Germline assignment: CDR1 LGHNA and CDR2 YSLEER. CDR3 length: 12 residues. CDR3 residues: CASSQDGRPPHF. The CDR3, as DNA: TGCGCCAGCAGCCAAGATGGCCGTCCTCCTCACTTT.

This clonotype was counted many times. Here the CDR3 DNA reads TGTGCCAGCAGCCAAGATCCCCGCTCCGAAGCTTTCTTT. It translates to CASSQDPRSEAFF. The V call is TRBV4-2, the J call TRBJ1-1; D unresolved. Germline assignment: CDR1 LGHNA and CDR2 YNFKEQ. Deletions cut 0 bases from V and 8 bases from J, with 10 bases between. CDR3 length: 13 residues.

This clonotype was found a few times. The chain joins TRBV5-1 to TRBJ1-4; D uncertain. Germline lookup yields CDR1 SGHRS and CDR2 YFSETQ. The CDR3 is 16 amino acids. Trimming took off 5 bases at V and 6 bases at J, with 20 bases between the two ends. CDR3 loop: CASRMGTRLRYEKLFF. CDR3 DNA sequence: TGCGCCAGCAGAATGGGAACCCGGCTTCGTTATGAAAAACTGTTTTTT.

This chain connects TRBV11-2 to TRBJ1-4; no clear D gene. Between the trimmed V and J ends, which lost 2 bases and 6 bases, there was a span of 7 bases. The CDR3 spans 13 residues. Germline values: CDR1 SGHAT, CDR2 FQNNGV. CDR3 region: CASSLQSDEKLFF. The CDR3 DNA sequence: TGTGCCAGCAGCTTACAGTCCGATGAAAAACTGTTTTTT.

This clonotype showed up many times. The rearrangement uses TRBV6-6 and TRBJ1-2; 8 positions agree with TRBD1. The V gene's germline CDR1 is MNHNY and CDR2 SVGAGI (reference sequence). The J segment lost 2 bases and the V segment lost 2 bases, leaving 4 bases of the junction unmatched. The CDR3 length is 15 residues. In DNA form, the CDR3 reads TGTGCCAGCAGTTACGGACAGGGATTGAACTATGGCTACACCTTC. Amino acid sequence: CASSYGQGLNYGYTF.

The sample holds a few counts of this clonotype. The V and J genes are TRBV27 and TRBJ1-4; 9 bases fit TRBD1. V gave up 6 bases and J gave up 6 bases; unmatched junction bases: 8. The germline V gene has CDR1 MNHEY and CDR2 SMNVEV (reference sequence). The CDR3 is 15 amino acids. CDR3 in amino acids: CASRYTGGEYEKLFF. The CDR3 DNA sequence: TGTGCCAGCAGATATACAGGGGGCGAATATGAAAAACTGTTTTTT.

CDR3 DNA: TGTGCTAGTGGTTTTACAGGGATCTTTAACTATGGCTACACCTTC. This gives the protein CASGFTGIFNYGYTF. The chain links TRBV12-5 to TRBJ1-2, with D possibly being TRBD1 (6 bases). The CDR3 loop spans 15 amino acids. Trimming stripped 3 bases from V and 1 base from J, with 12 bases between. Germline V lookup: CDR1 LGHNT, CDR2 FRNRAP. The whole variable domain, remainder taken from reference TRBV12-5 and TRBJ1-2, is DARVTQTPRHKVTEMGQEVTMRCQPILGHNTVFWYRQTMMQGLELLAYFRNRAPLDDSGMPKDRFSAEMPDATLATLKIQPSEPRDSAVYFCASGFTGIFNYGYTFGSGTRLTVV.